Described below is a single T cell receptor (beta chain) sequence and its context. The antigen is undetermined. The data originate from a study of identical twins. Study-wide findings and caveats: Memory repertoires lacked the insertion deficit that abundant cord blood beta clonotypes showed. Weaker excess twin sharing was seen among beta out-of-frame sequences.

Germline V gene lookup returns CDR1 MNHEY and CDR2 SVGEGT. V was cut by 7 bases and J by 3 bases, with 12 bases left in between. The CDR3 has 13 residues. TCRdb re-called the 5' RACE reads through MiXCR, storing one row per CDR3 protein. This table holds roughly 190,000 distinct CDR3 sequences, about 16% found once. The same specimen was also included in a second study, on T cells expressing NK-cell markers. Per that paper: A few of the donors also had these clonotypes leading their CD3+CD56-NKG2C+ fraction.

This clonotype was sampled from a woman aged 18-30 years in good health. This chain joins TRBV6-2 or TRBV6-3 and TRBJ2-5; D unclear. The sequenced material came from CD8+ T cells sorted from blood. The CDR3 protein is CASTFLIEETQYF. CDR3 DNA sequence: TGTGCCAGCACCTTTCTAATCGAAGAGACCCAGTACTTC.